Described below is a single T cell receptor (beta chain) sequence and its context. Its recognized antigen is unknown. The input lacks base qualities; no much larger clone sits a single base away. The source of the sample is a study of identical twins (dated by TCRdb to about 2016). Some background on the complete study: TCR alpha and beta repertoires from monozygotic twins, unrelated adults of various ages and cord blood were deep-sequenced to test whether fetal clonotypes persist. Replicate twin experiments were performed at different times using different library preparation protocols to rule out contamination. The study at large found these results: Abundant cord blood beta clonotypes had fewer insertions, young adult naive repertoires showed a similar but weaker trend, and memory repertoires showed no such trend. Invariant T cells such as MAIT and iNKT could partly confound zero-insertion analyses, although diverse VJ usage argued against such confounding for most clonotypes. Compared with coincidental sharing between unrelated individuals, out-of-frame TCR alpha sequences shared between twins had an excess of sequences with low generation probability. Because the same donors could not be followed over many years, the conclusions relied on cross-sectional statistical analysis. In monozygotic twins, recombination models systematically underestimated out-of-frame TCR alpha sharing, but the models matched the sharing seen between unrelated individuals. Excess twin sharing in beta out-of-frame sequences was weaker because fewer shared sequences lowered the signal-to-noise ratio.

Every donor was a healthy Caucasian. Three pairs of female monozygotic twins, all aged 18 to 29 years, were included in the twin cohort. Positive isolation kits from Invitrogen were used to isolate the CD4+ and CD8+ T cell populations. Spanning cysteine to phenylalanine, the CDR3 consists of 15 amino acids. Of the read, only the CDR3 DNA is kept; its 45 bases are in frame from base 1. V is pared back by 4 bases and J by 2 bases, with 12 bases lying between the germline termini. The germline V gene gives CDR1 as MNHEY and CDR2 as SVGAGI. To prepare the library, 5' RACE was applied. The reads were generated on an Illumina HiSeq 2000. A universal primer binding site was introduced by template switching, and a unique molecular identifier was present in the final cDNA, enabling accurate counting of TCR cDNA molecules. Specific primers in the conserved constant-segment region were used to synthesize first-strand cDNA for the TCR alpha and beta chains. Each cDNA library was double barcoded, with a SMART-Mk sample barcode plus Illumina barcodes, to control for contamination. TruSeq adapter sequences, together with Illumina sample barcodes, were added in two successive PCR steps. TCR alpha and beta cDNA libraries were sequenced on the Illumina HiSeq platform with custom primers. The original methods were these. MiGEC processed the raw reads to extract unique molecular identifiers, while MiXCR was used to determine the CDR3 positions. For each individual, recombination models were inferred using an EM algorithm with the repgenHMM and IGoR tools. The tcR package in R was used for shared clonotype analysis, with sharing normalized by the product of cloneset sizes. To study raw recombination free of thymic and clonal selection effects, out-of-frame nonproductive sequences were analyzed. TCRdb trimmed the raw reads at Q25, called clones with MiXCR and kept productive beta chains. CDR3 protein sequences are deduplicated, and each keeps its most common genes and DNA. TCRdb assigned the V and J calls; the authors' analysis was not used. Within this sample are 200,000 to 250,000 distinct CDR3 sequences, with approximately 8% of them counted one time only. The top ten hold about 5.6% of the sample.

This same sample was also taken into another study, of yellow fever vaccine responses in identical twins. Reported in the second study: According to the authors, in identical twins the way T cells responded to vaccination appeared partly convergent and partly personalized. In the study, vaccine-responding T cell clones were precisely tracked in identical twins.

This TCR came from a woman aged 18-29 years in good health. The sequenced sample consisted of CD8+ T cells sorted from blood. Recombination connected TRBV6-5 to TRBJ2-1; TRBD2 is possibly the D segment (5 matching bases). CDR3 region: CASSSDSLTYNEQFF. The DNA sequence is given as TGTGCCAGCAGTTCGGACTCCTTAACCTACAATGAGCAGTTCTTC.